Described below is a single T cell receptor (beta chain) sequence and its context. Its antigen is currently unknown. The sample comes from a study of T cell responses to AZD1222 COVID-19 vaccine. Study observations and caveats: Of spike-specific TCRs, nearly half reportedly target regions left unmutated in variants. Spike-specific TCR breadth and depth both grew after two AZD1222 doses. Females made up more of the donors, who were largely white British, and clonal diversity may have come out too low.

Repertoires were generated with immunoSEQ multiplex PCR, while TCRdb's copy carries only in-frame clones and drops some. The table records around 110,000 clones, about 89% of them present only once. The V gene's germline CDR1 is LNHDA and CDR2 SQIVND (reference sequence). Losses at the gene ends were 5 bases for V and 2 bases for J; bases not matched to a gene: 6. The CDR3 totals 16 residues. The receptor was derived from an adult who received the AZD1222 COVID-19 vaccine. This chain links TRBV19 with TRBJ1-4; 9 bases are a match to TRBD1. Sequencing used peripheral blood, obtained 28 days after the second AZD1222 dose. In nucleotides, the CDR3 is TGTGCCAGTAGTTTGGGACAGGGTGTCACTAATGAAAAACTGTTTTTT. Its protein product is CASSLGQGVTNEKLFF.